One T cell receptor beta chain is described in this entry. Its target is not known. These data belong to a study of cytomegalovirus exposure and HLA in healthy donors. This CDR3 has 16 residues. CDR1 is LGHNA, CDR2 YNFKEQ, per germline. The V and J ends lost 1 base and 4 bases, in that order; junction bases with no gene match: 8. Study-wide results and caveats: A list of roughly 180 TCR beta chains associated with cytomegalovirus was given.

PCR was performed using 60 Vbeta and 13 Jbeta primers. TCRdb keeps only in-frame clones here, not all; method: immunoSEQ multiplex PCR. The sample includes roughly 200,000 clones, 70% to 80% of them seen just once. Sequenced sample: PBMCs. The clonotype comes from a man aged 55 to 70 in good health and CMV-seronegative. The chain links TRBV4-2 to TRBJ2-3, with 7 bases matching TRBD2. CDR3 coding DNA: TGTGCCAGCAGCCAAGTCTCGGCGGGAGCGTCAGATACGCAGTATTTT. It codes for CASSQVSAGASDTQYF.